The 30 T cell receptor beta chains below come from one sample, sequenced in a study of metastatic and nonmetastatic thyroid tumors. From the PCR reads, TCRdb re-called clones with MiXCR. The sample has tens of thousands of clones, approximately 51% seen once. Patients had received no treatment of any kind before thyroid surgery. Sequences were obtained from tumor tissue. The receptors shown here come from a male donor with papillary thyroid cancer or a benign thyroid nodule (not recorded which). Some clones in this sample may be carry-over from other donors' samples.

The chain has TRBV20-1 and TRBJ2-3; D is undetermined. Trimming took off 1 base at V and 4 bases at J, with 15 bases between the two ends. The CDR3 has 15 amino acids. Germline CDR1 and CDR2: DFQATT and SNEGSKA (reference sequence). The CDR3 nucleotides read TGCAGTGCTAGAGTAGTCAAAGACCTAGCAGATACGCAGTATTTT. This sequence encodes CSARVVKDLADTQYF.

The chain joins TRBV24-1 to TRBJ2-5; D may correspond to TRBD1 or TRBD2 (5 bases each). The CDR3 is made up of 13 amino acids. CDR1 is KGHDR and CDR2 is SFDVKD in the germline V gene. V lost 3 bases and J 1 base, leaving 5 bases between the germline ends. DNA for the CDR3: TGTGCCACCAGTGATGGGGGCCAAGAGACCCAGTACTTC. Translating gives CATSDGGQETQYF.

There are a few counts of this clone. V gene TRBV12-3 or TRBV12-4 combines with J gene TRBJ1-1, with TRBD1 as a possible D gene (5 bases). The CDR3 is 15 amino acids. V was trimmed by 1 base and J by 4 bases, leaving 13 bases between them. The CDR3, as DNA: TGTGCCAGCAGTTTAGGGTCAGGGTTGGGCACTGAAGCTTTCTTT. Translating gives CASSLGSGLGTEAFF.

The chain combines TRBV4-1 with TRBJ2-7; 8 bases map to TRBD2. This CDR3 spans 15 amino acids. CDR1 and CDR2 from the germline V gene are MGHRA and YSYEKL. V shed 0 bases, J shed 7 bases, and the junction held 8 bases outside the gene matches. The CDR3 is CASSQDRGGLREQYF. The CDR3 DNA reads TGCGCCAGCAGCCAAGATCGGGGGGGCCTAAGAGAGCAGTACTTC.

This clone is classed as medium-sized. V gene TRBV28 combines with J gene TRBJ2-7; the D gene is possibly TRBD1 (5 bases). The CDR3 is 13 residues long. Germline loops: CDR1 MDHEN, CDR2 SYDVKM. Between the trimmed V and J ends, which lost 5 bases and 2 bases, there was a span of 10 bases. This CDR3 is CASSMTATYEQYF. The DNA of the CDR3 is TGTGCCAGCAGTATGACAGCGACCTACGAGCAGTACTTC.

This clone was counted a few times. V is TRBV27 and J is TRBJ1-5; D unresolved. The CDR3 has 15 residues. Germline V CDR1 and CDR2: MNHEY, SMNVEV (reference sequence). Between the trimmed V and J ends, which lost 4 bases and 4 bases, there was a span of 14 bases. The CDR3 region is CASSSGVIGNQPQHF. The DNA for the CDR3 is TGTGCCAGCAGTTCCGGGGTAATAGGGAATCAGCCCCAGCATTTT.

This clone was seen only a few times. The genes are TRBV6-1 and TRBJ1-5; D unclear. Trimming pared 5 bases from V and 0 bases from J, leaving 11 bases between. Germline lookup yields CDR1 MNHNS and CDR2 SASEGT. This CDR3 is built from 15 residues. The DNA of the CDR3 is TGTGCCAGCAGTTTTTCCGGGTATAGCAATCAGCCCCAGCATTTT. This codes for CASSFSGYSNQPQHF.

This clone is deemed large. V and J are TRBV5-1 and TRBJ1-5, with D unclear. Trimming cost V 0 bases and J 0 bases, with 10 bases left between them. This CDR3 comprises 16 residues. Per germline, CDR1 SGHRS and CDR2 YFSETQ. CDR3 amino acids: CASSLGALSSNQPQHF. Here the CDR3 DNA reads TGCGCCAGCAGCTTGGGGGCGTTGTCTAGCAATCAGCCCCAGCATTTT.

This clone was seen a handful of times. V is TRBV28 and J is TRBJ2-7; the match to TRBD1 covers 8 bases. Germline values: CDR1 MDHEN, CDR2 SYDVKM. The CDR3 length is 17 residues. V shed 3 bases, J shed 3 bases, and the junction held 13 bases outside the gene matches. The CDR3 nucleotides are TGTGCCAGCAGTTTTCGGACAGGGAAGGGGGAAAACTACGAGCAGTACTTC. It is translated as CASSFRTGKGENYEQYF.

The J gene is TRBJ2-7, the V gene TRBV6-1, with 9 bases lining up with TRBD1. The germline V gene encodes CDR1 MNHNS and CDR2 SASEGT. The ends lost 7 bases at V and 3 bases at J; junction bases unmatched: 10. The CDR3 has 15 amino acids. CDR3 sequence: CASNLRDRVGYEQYF. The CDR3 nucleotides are TGTGCCAGCAATCTCCGGGACAGGGTGGGCTACGAGCAGTACTTC.

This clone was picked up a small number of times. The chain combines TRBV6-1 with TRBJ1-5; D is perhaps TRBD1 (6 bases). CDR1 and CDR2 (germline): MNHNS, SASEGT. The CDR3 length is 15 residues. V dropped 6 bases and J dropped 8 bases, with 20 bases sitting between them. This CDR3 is CASSRGGTGSEPQHF. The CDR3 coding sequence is TGTGCCAGCAGCAGAGGGGGTACAGGGTCAGAGCCCCAGCATTTT.

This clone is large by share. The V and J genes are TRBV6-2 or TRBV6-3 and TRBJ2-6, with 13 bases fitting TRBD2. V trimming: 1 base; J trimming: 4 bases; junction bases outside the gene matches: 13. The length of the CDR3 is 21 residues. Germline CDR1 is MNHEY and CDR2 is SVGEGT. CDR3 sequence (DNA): TGTGCCAGCAGTTACTTCTATCGACTAGCGGGAGGCACTAAGGGGGCCAACGTCCTGACTTTC. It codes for CASSYFYRLAGGTKGANVLTF.

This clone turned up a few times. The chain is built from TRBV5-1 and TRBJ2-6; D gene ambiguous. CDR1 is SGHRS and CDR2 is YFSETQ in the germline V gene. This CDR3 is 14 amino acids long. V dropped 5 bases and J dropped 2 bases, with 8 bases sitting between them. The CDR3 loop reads CASSLNPGANVLTF. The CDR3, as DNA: TGCGCCAGCAGTTTGAACCCTGGGGCCAACGTCCTGACTTTC.

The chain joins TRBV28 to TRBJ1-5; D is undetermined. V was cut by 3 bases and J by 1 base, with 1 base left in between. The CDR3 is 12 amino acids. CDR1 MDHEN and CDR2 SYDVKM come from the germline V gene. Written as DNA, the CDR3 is TGTGCCAGCAGTTTCAGCAATCAGCCCCAGCATTTT. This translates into CASSFSNQPQHF. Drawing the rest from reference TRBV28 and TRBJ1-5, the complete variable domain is DVKVTQSSRYLVKRTGEKVFLECVQDMDHENMFWYRQDPGLGLRLIYFSYDVKMKEKGDIPEGYSVSREKKERFSLILESASTNQTSMYLCASSFSNQPQHFGDGTRLSIL.

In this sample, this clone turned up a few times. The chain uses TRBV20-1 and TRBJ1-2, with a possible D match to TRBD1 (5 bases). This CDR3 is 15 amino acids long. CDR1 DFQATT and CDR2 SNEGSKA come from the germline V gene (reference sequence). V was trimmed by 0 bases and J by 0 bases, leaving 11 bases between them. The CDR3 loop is CSARDKRGANYGYTF. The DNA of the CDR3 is TGCAGTGCTAGAGACAAGAGGGGAGCTAACTATGGCTACACCTTC.

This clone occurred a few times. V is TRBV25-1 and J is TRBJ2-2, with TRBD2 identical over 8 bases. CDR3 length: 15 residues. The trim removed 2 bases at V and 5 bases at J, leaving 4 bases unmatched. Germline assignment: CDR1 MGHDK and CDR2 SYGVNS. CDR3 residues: CASSEGTSGTGELFF. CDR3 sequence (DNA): TGTGCCAGCAGTGAAGGGACTAGTGGGACCGGGGAGCTGTTTTTT.

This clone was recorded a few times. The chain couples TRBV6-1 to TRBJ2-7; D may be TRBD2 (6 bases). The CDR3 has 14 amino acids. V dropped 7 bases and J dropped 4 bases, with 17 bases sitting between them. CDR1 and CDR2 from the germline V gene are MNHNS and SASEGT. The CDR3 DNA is TGTGCCAGCAAGAGGGGCGGGAATTCATACGAGCAGTACTTC. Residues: CASKRGGNSYEQYF.

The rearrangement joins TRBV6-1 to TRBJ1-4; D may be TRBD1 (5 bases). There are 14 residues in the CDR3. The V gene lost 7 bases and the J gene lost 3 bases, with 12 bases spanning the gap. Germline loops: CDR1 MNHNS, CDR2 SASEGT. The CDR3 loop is CASKTRTPNEKLFF. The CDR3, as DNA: TGTGCCAGCAAGACGAGGACACCTAATGAAAAACTGTTTTTT.

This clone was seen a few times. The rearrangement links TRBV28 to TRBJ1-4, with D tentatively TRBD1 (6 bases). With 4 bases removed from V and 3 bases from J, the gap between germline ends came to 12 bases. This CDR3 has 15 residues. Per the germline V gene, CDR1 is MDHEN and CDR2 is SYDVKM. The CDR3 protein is CASSSGTRANEKLFF. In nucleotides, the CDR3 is TGTGCCAGCAGTTCCGGGACAAGGGCTAATGAAAAACTGTTTTTT.

The CDR3 coding sequence is TGCGCCAGCAGCTCCTGGGAGGGACAGGGGGCTTACGAGCAGTACTTC. It yields the protein CASSSWEGQGAYEQYF. V gene TRBV5-1 combines with J gene TRBJ2-7, with TRBD1 identical over 12 bases. The CDR3 is 16 residues long. J was trimmed by 4 bases and V by 3 bases; bases with no gene match: 8. The germline gives CDR1 SGHRS, CDR2 YFSETQ.

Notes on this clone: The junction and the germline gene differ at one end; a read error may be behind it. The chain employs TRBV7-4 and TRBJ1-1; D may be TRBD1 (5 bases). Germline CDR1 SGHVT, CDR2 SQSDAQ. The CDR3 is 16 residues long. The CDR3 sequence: CVSSRTTGAGTTESFF. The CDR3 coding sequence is TGTGTCAGCAGCCGCACCACCGGGGCAGGGACCACTGAATCTTTCTTT.

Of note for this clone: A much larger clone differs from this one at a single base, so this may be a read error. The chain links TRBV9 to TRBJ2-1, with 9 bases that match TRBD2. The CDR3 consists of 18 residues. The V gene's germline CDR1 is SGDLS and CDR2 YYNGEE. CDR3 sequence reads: CVSSVAATVAGVYNEQFF. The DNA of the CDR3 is TGTGTCAGCAGCGTAGCAGCAACCGTAGCGGGAGTGTACAATGAGCAGTTCTTC. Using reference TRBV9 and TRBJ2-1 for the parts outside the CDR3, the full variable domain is DSGVTQTPKHLITATGQRVTLRCSPRSGDLSVYWYQQSLDQGLQFLIQYYNGEERAKGNILERFSAQQFPDLHSELNLSSLELGDSALYFCVSSVAATVAGVYNEQFFGPGTRLTVL.

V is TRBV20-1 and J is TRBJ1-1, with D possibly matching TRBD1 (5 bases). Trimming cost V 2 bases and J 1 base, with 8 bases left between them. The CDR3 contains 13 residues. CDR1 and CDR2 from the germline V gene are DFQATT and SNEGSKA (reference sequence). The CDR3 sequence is CSARKGQNTEAFF. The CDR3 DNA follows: TGCAGTGCTAGAAAGGGGCAGAACACTGAAGCTTTCTTT.

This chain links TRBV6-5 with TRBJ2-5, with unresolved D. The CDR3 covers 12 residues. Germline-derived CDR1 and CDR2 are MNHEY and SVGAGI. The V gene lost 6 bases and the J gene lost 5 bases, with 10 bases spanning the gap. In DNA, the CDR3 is TGTGCCAGCAGCTTATCTCCCGAGACCCAGTACTTC. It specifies CASSLSPETQYF.

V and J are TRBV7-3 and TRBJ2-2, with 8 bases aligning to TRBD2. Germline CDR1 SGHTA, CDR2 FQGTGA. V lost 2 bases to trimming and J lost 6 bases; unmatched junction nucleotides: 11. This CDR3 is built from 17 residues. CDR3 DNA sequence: TGTGCCAGCAGCTTACGTTCCGGCGGGGGGTCTTCCGGGGAGCTGTTTTTT. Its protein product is CASSLRSGGGSSGELFF.

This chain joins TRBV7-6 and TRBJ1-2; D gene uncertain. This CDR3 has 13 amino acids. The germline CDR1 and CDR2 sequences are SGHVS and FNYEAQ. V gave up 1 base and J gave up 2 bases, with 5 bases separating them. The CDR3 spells CASSLEQNYGYTF. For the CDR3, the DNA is TGTGCCAGCAGCTTAGAACAGAACTATGGCTACACCTTC.

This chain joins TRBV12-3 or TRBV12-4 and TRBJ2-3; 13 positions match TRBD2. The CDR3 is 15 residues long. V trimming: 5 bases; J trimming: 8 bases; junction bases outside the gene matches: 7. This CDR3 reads CASSRTSGGAATQYF. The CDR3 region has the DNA TGTGCCAGCAGTCGTACTAGCGGGGGGGCGGCTACGCAGTATTTT.

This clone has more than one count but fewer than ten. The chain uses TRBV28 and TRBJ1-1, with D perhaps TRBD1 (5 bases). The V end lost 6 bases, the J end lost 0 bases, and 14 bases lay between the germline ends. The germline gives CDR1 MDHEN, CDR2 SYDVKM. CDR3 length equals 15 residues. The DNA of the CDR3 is TGTGCCAGCAGATACGTCGACAGTCTGAACACTGAAGCTTTCTTT. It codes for CASRYVDSLNTEAFF.

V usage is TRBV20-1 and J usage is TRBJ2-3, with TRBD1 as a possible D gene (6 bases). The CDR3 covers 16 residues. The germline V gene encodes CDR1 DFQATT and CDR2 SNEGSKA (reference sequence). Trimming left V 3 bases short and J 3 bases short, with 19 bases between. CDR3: CSASTIQQGFTDTQYF. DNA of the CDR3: TGCAGTGCTAGCACGATTCAACAGGGATTTACAGATACGCAGTATTTT.

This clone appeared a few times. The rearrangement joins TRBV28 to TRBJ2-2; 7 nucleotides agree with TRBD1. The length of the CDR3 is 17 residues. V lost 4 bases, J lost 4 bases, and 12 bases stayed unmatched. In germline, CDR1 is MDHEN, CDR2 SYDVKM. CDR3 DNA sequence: TGTGCCAGCAGTTCAGACAGGGTCGTTGAGGGCACCGGGGAGCTGTTTTTT. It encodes CASSSDRVVEGTGELFF.